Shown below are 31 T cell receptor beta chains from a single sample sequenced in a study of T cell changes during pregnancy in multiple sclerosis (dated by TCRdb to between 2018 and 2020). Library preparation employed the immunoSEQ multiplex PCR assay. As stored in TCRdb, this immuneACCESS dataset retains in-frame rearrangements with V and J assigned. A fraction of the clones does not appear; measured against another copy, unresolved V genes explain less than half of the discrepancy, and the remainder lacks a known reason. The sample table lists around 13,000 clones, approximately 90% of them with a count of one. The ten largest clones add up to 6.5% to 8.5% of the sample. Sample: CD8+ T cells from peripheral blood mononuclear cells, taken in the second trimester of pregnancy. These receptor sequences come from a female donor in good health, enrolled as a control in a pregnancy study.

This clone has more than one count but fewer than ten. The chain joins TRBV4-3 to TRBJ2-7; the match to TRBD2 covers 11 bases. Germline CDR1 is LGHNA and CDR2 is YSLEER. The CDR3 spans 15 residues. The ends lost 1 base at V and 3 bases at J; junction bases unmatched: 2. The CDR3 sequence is CASSQGLAGSYEQYF. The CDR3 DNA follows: TGCGCCAGCAGCCAAGGACTAGCGGGGAGCTACGAGCAGTACTTC.

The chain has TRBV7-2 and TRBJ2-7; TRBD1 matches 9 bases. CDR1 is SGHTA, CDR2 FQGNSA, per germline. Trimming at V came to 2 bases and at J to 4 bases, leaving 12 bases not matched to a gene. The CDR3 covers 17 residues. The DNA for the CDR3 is TGTGCCAGCAGCTTACGCTCCGGGACAGGGAAAAAGTACGAGCAGTACTTC. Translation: CASSLRSGTGKKYEQYF.

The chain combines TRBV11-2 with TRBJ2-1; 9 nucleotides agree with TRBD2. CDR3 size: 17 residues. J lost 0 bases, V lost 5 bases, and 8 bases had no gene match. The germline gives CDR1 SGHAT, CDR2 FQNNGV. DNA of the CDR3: TGTGCCAGCAGCCCATTGCGGGGGGGGAGCTCCTACAATGAGCAGTTCTTC. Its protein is CASSPLRGGSSYNEQFF.

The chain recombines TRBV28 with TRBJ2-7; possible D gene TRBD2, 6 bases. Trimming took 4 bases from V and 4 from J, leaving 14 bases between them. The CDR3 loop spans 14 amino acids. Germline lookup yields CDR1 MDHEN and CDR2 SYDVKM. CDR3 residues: CASSSTGLLYEQYF. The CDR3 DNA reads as TGTGCCAGCAGTTCCACTGGACTACTATACGAGCAGTACTTC.

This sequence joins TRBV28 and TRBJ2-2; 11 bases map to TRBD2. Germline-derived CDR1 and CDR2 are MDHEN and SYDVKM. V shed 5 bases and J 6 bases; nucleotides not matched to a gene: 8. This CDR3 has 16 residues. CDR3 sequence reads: CASSLTSGGPPGELFF. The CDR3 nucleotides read TGTGCCAGCAGTCTAACTAGCGGGGGTCCCCCCGGGGAGCTGTTTTTT.

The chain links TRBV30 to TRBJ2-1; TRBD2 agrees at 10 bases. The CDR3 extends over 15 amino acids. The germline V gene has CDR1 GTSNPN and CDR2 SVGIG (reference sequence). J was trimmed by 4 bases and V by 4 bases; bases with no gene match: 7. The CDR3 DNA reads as TGTGCCTGGAACGGGGGACTAGCGTTTTACAATGAGCAGTTCTTC. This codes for CAWNGGLAFYNEQFF. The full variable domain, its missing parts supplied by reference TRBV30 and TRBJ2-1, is SQTIHQWPATLVQPVGSPLSLECTVEGTSNPNLYWYRQAAGRGLQLLFYSVGIGQISSEVPQNLSASRPQDRQFILSSKKLLLSDSGFYLCAWNGGLAFYNEQFFGPGTRLTVL.

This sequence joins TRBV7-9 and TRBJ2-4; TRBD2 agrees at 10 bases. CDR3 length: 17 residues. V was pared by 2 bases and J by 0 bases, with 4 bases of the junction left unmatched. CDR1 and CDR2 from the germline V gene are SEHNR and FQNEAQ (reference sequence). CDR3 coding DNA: TGTGCCAGCAGCTTAATTGGGACTAGCGAAGCCAAAAACATTCAGTACTTC. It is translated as CASSLIGTSEAKNIQYF. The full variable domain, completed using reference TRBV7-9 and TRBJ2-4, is DTGVSQNPRHKITKRGQNVTFRCDPISEHNRLYWYRQTLGQGPEFLTYFQNEAQLEKSRLLSDRFSAERPKGSFSTLEIQRTEQGDSAMYLCASSLIGTSEAKNIQYFGAGTRLSVL.

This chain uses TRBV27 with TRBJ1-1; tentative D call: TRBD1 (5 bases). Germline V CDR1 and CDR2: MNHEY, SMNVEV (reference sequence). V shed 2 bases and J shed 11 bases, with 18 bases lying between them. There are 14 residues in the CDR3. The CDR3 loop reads CASSLTPLRVVAFF. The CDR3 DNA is TGTGCCAGCAGTTTAACCCCCCTCAGGGTGGTGGCTTTCTTT.

As DNA, the CDR3 is TGTGCCAGTAGGGCAGGTCCATCCTACGAGCAGTACTTC. It encodes CASRAGPSYEQYF. V gene TRBV19 combines with J gene TRBJ2-7; D gene ambiguous. Trimming pared 6 bases from V and 1 base from J, leaving 10 bases between. The CDR3 is made up of 13 amino acids. Per germline, CDR1 LNHDA and CDR2 SQIVND (reference sequence).

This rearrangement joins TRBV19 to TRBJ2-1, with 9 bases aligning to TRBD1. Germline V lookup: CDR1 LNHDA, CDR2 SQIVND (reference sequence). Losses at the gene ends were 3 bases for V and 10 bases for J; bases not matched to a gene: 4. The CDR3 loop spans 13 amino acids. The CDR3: CASSMGQGREQFF. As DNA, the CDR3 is TGTGCCAGTAGTATGGGACAGGGTCGGGAGCAGTTCTTC.

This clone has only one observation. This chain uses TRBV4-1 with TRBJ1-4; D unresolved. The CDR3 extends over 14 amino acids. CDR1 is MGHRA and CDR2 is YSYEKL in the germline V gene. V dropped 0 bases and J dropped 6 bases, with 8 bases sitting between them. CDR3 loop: CASSQDPTDEKLFF. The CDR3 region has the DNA TGCGCCAGCAGCCAAGATCCCACGGATGAAAAACTGTTTTTT.

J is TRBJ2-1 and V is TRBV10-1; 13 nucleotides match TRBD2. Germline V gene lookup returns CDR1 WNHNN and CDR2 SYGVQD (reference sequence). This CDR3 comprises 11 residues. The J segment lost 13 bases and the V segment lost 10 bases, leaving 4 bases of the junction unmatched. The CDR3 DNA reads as TGCGCCACCCGACTAGCGGGAGGTCAGTTCTTC. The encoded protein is CATRLAGGQFF.

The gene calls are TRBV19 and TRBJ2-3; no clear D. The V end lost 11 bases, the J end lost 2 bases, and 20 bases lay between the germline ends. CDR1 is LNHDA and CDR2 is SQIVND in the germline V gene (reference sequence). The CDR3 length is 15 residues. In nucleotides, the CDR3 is TGTGCCTCTGCCGGAGTGGCCGCGCCCACAGATACGCAGTATTTT. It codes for CASAGVAAPTDTQYF. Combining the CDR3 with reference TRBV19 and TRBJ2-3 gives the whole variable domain DGGITQSPKYLFRKEGQNVTLSCEQNLNHDAMYWYRQDPGQGLRLIYYSQIVNDFQKGDIAEGYSVSREKKESFPLTVTSAQKNPTAFYLCASAGVAAPTDTQYFGPGTRLTVL.

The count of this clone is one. The DNA of the CDR3 is TGTGCCAGCTGGGGACTAGCGGGAGATACGCAGTATTTT. The encoded protein is CASWGLAGDTQYF. This chain uses TRBV7-9 with TRBJ2-3; 12 nucleotides match TRBD2. CDR3 length: 13 amino acids. V lost 8 bases, J lost 5 bases, and 2 bases stayed unmatched. CDR1 is SEHNR, CDR2 FQNEAQ, per germline (reference sequence).

The CDR3 sequence: CAWSRLPSGVSSPNNYGYTF. The CDR3 DNA sequence: TGTGCCTGGAGCCGACTCCCTTCAGGGGTTTCCTCCCCTAATAACTATGGCTACACCTTC. V gene TRBV30 combines with J gene TRBJ1-2, with D tentatively TRBD1 (6 bases). Between the trimmed V and J ends, which lost 3 bases and 1 base, there was a span of 30 bases. In germline, CDR1 is GTSNPN, CDR2 SVGIG (reference sequence). The CDR3 consists of 20 residues.

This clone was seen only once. The CDR3 DNA is TGTGCCAGCAGCTTGGACCGGGACTCTGGAAACACCATATATTTT. Its translation: CASSLDRDSGNTIYF. V and J are TRBV5-4 and TRBJ1-3; unclear D gene. The CDR3 runs to 15 residues. Germline V gene lookup returns CDR1 SGHNT and CDR2 YYREEE (reference sequence). V lost 0 bases, J lost 0 bases, and 7 bases lay in between.

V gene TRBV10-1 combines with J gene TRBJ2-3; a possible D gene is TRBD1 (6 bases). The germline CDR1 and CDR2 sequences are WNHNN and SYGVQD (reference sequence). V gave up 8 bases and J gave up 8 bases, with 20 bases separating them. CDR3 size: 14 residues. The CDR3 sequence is CASAPDRSQGTQYF. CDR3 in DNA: TGCGCCAGCGCCCCTGACAGGTCCCAGGGTACGCAGTATTTT.

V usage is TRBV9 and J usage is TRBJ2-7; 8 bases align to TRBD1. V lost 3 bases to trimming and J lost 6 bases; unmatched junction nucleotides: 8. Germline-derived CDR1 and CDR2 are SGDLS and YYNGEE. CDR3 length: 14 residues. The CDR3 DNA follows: TGTGCCAGCAGCGCCCAGGGGGCGCGGGCCGAGCAGTACTTC. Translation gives CASSAQGARAEQYF.

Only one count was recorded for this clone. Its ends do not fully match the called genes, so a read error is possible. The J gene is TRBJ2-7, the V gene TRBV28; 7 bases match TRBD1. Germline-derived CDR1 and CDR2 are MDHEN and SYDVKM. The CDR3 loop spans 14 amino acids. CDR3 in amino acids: CASSLTGASHEQYF. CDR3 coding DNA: TGTGCCAGCAGTTTAACAGGGGCCTCCCACGAGCAGTACTTC.

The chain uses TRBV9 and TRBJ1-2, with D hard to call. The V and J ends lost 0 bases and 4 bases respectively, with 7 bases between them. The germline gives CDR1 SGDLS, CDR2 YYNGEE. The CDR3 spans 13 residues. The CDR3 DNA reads TGTGCCAGCAGCGTAGGAGGCGTCTATGGCTACACCTTC. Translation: CASSVGGVYGYTF. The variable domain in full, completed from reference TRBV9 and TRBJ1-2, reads DSGVTQTPKHLITATGQRVTLRCSPRSGDLSVYWYQQSLDQGLQFLIQYYNGEERAKGNILERFSAQQFPDLHSELNLSSLELGDSALYFCASSVGGVYGYTFGSGTRLTVV.

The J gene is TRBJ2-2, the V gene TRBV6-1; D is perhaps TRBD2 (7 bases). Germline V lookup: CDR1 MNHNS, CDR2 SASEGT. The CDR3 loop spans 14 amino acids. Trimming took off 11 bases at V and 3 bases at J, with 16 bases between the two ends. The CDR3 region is CAGLKGGDTGELFF. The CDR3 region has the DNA TGTGCCGGACTTAAGGGGGGGGACACCGGGGAGCTGTTTTTT.

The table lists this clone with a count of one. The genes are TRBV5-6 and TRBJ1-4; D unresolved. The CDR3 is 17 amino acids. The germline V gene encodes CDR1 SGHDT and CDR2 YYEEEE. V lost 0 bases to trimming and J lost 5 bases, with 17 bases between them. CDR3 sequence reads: CASSLAGRGPTNEKLFF. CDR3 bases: TGTGCCAGCAGCTTGGCCGGGAGAGGGCCGACGAATGAAAAACTGTTTTTT.

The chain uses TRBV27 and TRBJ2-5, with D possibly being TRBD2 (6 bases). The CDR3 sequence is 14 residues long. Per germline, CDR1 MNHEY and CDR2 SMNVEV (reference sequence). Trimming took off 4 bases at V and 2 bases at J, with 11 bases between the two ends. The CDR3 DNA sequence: TGTGCCAGCAGTTCCCGGAGGGGACAAGAGACCCAGTACTTC. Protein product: CASSSRRGQETQYF.

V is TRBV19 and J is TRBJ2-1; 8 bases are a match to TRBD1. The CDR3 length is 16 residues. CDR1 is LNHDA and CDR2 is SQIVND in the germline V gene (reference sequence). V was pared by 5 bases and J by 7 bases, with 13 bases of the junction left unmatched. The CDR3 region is CASSPRQGPLANEQFF. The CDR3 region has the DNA TGTGCCAGTAGTCCGCGACAGGGGCCCCTGGCTAATGAGCAGTTCTTC.

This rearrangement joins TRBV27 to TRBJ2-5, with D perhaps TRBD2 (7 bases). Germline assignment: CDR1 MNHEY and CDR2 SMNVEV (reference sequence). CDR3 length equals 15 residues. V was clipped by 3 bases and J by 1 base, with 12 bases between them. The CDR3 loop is CASSFMGGPQETQYF. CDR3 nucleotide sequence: TGTGCCAGCAGTTTTATGGGGGGGCCCCAAGAGACCCAGTACTTC.

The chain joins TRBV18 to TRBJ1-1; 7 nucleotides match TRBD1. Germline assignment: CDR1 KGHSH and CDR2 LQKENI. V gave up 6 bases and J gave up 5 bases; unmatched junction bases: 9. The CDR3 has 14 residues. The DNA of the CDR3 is TGTGCCAGCTCCACAGGGGCGGGAGGAACTGAAGCTTTCTTT. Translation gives CASSTGAGGTEAFF.

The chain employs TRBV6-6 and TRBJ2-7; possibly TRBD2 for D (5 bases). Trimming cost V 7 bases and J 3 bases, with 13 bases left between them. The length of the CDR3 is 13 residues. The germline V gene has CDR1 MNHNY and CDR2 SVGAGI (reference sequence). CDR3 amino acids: CASTSGVYYEQYF. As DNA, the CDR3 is TGTGCCAGCACTTCCGGGGTCTACTACGAGCAGTACTTC.

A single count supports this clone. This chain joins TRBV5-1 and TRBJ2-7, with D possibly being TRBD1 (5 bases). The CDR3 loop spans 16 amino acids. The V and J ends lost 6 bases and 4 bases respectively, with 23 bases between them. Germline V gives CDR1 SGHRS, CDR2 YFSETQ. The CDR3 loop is CASTTDWGPTRYEQYF. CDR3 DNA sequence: TGCGCCAGCACCACCGACTGGGGCCCTACCCGGTACGAGCAGTACTTC.

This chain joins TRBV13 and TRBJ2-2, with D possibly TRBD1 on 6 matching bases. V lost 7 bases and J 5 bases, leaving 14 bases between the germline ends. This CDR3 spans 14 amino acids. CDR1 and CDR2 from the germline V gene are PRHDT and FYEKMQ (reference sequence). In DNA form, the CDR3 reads TGTGCCAGCACCGCCAGGGGAAGAACCGGGGAGCTGTTTTTT. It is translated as CASTARGRTGELFF.

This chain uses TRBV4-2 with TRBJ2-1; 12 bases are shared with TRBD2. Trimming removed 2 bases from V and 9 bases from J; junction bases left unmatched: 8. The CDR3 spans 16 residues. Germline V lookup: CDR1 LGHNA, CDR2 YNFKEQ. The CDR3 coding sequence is TGTGCCAGCAGCCAACCGGCTAGCGGGAGGGGGGGTGAGCAGTTCTTC. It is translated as CASSQPASGRGGEQFF.

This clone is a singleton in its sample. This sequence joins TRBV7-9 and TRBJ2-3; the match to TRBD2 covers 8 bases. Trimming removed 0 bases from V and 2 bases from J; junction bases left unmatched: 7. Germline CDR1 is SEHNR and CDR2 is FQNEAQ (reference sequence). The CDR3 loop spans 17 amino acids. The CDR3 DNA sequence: TGTGCCAGCAGCTTAGCTAGGCGGGGGGCCTACACAGATACGCAGTATTTT. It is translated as CASSLARRGAYTDTQYF.